This T cell receptor beta chain was recovered during a study of CD8+ T cells in alopecia areata. Whole-study findings and limits: Resident alphabeta T-cell populations of normal skin are likewise subject to sequencing in scalp samples.

The sequencing template was cDNA reverse transcribed from extracted RNA. Some clones are missing from TCRdb's copy, which holds only in-frame ones; the method was immunoSEQ multiplex PCR. The sample has about 110,000 clones; approximately 59% are singletons. As for this clone: The antigen is undetermined.

T lymphocytes (CD4+ and CD8+) were sorted from PBMCs. Per germline, CDR1 SQVTM and CDR2 ANQGSEA. The CDR3 sequence is 14 residues long. The V gene end was trimmed by 4 bases and the J gene end by 1 base; junction bases not matched to a gene: 3. Sequencing used CD8+ T cells sorted from blood. The rearrangement uses TRBV29-1 and TRBJ2-5, with 10 bases matching TRBD1. This sequence originates from a human donor in good health. In DNA, the CDR3 is TGCAGCGTTGGGACAGGGGGAATCCAAGAGACCCAGTACTTC. Amino acid sequence: CSVGTGGIQETQYF. Full variable domain (missing parts from reference TRBV29-1 and TRBJ2-5): SAVISQKPSRDICQRGTSLTIQCQVDSQVTMMFWYRQQPGQSLTLIATANQGSEATYESGFVIDKFPISRPNLTFSTLTVSNMSPEDSSIYLCSVGTGGIQETQYFGPGTRLLVL.